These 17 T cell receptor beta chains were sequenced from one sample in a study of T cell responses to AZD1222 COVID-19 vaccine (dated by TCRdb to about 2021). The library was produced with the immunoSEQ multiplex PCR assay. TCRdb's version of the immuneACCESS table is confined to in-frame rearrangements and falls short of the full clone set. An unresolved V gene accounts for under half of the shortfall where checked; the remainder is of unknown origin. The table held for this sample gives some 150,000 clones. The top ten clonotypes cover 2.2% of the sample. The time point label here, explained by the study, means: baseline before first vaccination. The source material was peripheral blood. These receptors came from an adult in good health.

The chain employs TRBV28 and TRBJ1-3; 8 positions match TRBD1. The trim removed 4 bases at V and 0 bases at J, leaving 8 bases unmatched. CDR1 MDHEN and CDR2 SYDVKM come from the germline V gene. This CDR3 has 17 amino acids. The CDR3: CASSSTGTGHSGNTIYF. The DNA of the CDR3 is TGTGCCAGCAGTTCTACCGGGACAGGTCACTCTGGAAACACCATATATTTT.

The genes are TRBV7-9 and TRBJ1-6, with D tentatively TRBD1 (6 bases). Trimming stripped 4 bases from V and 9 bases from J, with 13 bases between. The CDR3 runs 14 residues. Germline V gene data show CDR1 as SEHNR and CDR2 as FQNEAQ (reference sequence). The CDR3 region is CASSSDRKGSPLHF. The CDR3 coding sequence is TGTGCCAGCAGCTCCGACAGGAAGGGTTCACCCCTCCACTTT.

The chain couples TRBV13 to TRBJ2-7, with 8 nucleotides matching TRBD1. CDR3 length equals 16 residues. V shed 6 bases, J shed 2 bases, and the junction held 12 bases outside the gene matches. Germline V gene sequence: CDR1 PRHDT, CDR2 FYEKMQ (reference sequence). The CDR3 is CASSRNTGTGAYEQYF. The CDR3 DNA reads TGTGCCAGCAGTCGAAACACCGGGACAGGCGCCTACGAGCAGTACTTC.

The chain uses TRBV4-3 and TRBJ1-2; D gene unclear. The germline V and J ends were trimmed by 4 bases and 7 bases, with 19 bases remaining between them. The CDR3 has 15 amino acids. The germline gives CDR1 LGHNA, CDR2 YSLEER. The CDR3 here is CASSRSEGEAGGYTF. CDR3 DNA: TGCGCCAGCAGCCGCTCTGAGGGAGAGGCGGGTGGCTACACCTTC.

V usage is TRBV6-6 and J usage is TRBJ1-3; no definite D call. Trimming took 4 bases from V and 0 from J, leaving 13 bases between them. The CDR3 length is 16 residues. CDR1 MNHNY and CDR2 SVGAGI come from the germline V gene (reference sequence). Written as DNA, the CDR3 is TGTGCCAGCAGTTTCGCCGACAATTACTCTGGAAACACCATATATTTT. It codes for CASSFADNYSGNTIYF.

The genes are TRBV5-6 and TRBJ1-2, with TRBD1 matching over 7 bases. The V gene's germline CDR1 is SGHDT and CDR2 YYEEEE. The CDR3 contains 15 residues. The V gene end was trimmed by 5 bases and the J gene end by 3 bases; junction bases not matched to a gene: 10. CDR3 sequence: CASRPTDRDDYGYTF. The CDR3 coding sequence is TGTGCCAGCAGACCGACTGACAGGGATGACTATGGCTACACCTTC.

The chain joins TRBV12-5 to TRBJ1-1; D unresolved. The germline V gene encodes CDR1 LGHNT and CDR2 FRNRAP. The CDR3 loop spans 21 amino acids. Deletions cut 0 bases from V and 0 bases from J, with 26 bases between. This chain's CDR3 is CASGLVLVPAASSPMNTEAFF. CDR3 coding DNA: TGTGCTAGTGGTTTGGTACTCGTCCCGGCAGCCAGTTCCCCCATGAACACTGAAGCTTTCTTT. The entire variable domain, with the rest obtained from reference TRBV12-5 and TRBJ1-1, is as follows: DARVTQTPRHKVTEMGQEVTMRCQPILGHNTVFWYRQTMMQGLELLAYFRNRAPLDDSGMPKDRFSAEMPDATLATLKIQPSEPRDSAVYFCASGLVLVPAASSPMNTEAFFGQGTRLTVV.

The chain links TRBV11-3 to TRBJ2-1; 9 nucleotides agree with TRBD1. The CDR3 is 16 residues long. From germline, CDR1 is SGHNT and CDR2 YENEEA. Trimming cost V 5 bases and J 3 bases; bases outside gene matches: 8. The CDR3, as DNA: TGTGCCAGCAGCCGTCATGGGACAGGGTTCTACAATGAGCAGTTCTTC. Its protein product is CASSRHGTGFYNEQFF.

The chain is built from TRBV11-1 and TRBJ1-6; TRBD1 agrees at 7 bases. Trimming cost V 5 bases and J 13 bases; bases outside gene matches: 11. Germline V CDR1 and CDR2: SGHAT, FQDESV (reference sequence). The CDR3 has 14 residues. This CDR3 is CASSRDRVNWPLHF. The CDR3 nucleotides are TGTGCCAGCAGCAGAGACAGGGTGAATTGGCCCCTCCACTTT.

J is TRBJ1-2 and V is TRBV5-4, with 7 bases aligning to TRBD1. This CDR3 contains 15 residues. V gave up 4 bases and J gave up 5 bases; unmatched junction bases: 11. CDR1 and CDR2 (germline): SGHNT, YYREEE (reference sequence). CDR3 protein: CASSPTLDRVYGYTF. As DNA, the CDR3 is TGTGCCAGCAGCCCGACCCTAGACAGGGTGTATGGCTACACCTTC.

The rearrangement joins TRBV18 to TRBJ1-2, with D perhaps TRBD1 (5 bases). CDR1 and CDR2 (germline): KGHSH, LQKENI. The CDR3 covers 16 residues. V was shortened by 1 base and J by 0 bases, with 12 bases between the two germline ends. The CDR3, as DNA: TGTGCCAGCTCACCACGCGGGCAGGGCGCTAACTATGGCTACACCTTC. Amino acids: CASSPRGQGANYGYTF.

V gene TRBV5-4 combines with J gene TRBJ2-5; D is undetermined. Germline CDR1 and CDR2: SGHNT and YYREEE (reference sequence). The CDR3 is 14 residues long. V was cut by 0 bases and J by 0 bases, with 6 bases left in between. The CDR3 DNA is TGTGCCAGCAGCTTGGGCTTGCACCAAGAGACCCAGTACTTC. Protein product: CASSLGLHQETQYF.

The CDR3 spells CASSLEPGANSPLHF. The CDR3 DNA follows: TGTGCCAGCAGCTTGGAGCCCGGGGCTAATTCACCCCTCCACTTT. The rearrangement uses TRBV5-4 and TRBJ1-6, with D possibly TRBD1 on 5 matching bases. Trimming stripped 0 bases from V and 6 bases from J, with 10 bases between. Germline V gene sequence: CDR1 SGHNT, CDR2 YYREEE (reference sequence). The CDR3 has 15 amino acids.

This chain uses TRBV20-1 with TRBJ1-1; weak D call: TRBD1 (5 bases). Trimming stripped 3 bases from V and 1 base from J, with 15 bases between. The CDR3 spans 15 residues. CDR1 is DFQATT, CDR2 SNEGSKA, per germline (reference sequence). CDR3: CSASRQGQGNTEAFF. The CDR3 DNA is TGCAGTGCTAGTCGGCAAGGGCAGGGGAACACTGAAGCTTTCTTT.

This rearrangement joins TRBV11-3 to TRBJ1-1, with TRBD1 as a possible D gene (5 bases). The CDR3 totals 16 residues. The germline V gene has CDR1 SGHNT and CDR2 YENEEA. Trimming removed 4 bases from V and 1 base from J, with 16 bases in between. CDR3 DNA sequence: TGTGCCAGCAGCTCGAATGCCGGGACCGAGAACACTGAAGCTTTCTTT. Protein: CASSSNAGTENTEAFF.

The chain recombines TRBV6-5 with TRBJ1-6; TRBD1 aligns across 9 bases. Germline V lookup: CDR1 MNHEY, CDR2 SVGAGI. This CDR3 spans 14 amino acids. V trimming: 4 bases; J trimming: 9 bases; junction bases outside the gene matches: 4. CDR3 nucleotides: TGTGCCAGCAGTTGGGGACAGGGAAGTTCACCCCTCCACTTT. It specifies CASSWGQGSSPLHF.

CDR3: CASSSPGYGQYF. CDR3 nucleotide sequence: TGTGCCAGCAGCTCACCAGGGTATGGGCAGTACTTC. The chain combines TRBV11-2 with TRBJ2-7, with a tentative D call TRBD1 (5 bases). Germline V gene data show CDR1 as SGHAT and CDR2 as FQNNGV. The CDR3 loop spans 12 amino acids. V lost 4 bases and J lost 9, with 13 bases in between.